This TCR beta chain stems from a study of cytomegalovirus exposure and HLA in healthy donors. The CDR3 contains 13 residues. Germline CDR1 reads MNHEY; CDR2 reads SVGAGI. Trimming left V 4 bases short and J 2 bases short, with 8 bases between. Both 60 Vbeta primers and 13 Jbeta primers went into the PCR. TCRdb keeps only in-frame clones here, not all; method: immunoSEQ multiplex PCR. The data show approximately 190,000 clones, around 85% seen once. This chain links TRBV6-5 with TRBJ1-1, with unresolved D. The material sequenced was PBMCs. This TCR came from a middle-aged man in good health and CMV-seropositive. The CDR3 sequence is CASSFGANTEAFF. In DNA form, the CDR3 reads TGTGCCAGCAGTTTCGGAGCCAACACTGAAGCTTTCTTT.